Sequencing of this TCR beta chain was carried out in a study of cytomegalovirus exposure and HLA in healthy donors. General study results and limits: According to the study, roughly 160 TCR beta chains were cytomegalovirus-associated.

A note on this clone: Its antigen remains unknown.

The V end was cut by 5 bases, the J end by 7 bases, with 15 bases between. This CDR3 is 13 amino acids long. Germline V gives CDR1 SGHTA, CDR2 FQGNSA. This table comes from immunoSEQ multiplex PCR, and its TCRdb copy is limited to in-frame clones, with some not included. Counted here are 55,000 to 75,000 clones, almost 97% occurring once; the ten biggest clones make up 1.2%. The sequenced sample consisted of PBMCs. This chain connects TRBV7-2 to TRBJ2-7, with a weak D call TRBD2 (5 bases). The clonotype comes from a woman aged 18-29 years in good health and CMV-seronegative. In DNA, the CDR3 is TGTGCCAGCAGCCCGGAGTGGTCGGGGGAGCAGTACTTC. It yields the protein CASSPEWSGEQYF. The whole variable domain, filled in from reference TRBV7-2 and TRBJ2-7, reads GAGVSQSPSNKVTEKGKDVELRCDPISGHTALYWYRQSLGQGLEFLIYFQGNSAPDKSGLPSDRFSAERTGGSVSTLTIQRTQQEDSAVYLCASSPEWSGEQYFGPGTRLTVT.